Shown below are 16 T cell receptor beta chains from a single sample sequenced in a study of T cell clonality in common variable immunodeficiency. TCRdb keeps only in-frame clones here, not all; method: immunoSEQ multiplex PCR. The sample is made up of roughly 79,000 clones, none counted only once. Sequencing input: peripheral blood mononuclear cells. Every receptor here comes from a person aged 18 to 75 in good health.

This clone came up many times. Read sequence stops 3 residues before the CDR3 end, and the germline J gene provides the missing end. This chain uses TRBV10-1 with TRBJ2-5; 9 nucleotides agree with TRBD2. V shed 7 bases, J shed 5 bases, and the junction held 14 bases outside the gene matches. CDR1 is WNHNN, CDR2 SYGVQD, per germline (reference sequence). CDR3 size: 16 residues. Partial CDR3 DNA: TGCGCCAGCATCCGGCGATGGGCGGGAGGGAAGGAGACC. Amino acid sequence: CASIRRWAGGKET. The complete CDR3 reads CASIRRWAGGKETQYF.

This clone was observed many times. The CDR3 spells CASSPLSPEKLFF. Incomplete CDR3 DNA: TGCGCCAGCAGCCCCCTAAGCCCTGAAAAA. This chain connects TRBV4-1 to TRBJ1-4; no firm D call. The read ends 3 residues shy of where the CDR3 ends; the end is completed using the germline J gene. V gave up 4 bases and J gave up 7 bases, with 10 bases separating them. Germline V gene sequence: CDR1 MGHRA, CDR2 YSYEKL. The CDR3 has 13 amino acids.

This clone showed up just a few times. With the read ending 3 residues before the CDR3 end, the germline J gene is used to fill in that end. This chain uses TRBV27 with TRBJ2-7; possibly TRBD2 for D (6 bases). Germline CDR1 reads MNHEY; CDR2 reads SMNVEV (reference sequence). The CDR3 spans 15 residues. V was clipped by 4 bases and J by 3 bases, with 16 bases between them. The sequenced part of the CDR3 DNA is TGTGCCAGCAGTTCGATCCTAAGGAGGGGCTACGAG. This translates into CASSSILRRGYE. The entire CDR3 sequence reads CASSSILRRGYEQYF.

There are many counts of this clone. The read ends 3 residues early relative to the CDR3; the germline J gene fills the gap. V is TRBV7-3 and J is TRBJ2-3; 9 bases align to TRBD1. The V segment lost 4 bases and the J segment 2 bases; nucleotides outside the gene matches: 4. This CDR3 region has 15 residues. Germline values: CDR1 SGHTA, CDR2 FQGTGA. The covered CDR3 bases are TGTGCCAGCAGCTGGACAGGGGCCTCCACAGATACG. It encodes CASSWTGASTDT. In full, the CDR3 reads CASSWTGASTDTQYF. Drawing the rest from reference TRBV7-3 and TRBJ2-3, the complete variable domain is GAGVSQTPSNKVTEKGKYVELRCDPISGHTALYWYRQSLGQGPEFLIYFQGTGAADDSGLPNDRFFAVRPEGSVSTLKIQRTERGDSAVYLCASSWTGASTDTQYFGPGTRLTVL.

This clone was counted ten times or more. Sequencing ends 3 residues short of the CDR3 end; the germline J gene provides the rest. The gene calls are TRBV20-1 and TRBJ2-3; TRBD2 matches at 7 bases. The germline CDR1 and CDR2 sequences are DFQATT and SNEGSKA (reference sequence). CDR3 length: 15 residues. With 0 bases clipped from V and 5 bases from J, the junction kept 8 bases outside the gene matches. The CDR3 is CSARDHAGAVDTQYF. The sequenced CDR3 bases are TGCAGTGCTAGAGATCATGCGGGAGCGGTAGATACG.

This clone has a count of ten or more. The CDR3 extends 3 residues past the end of the read, so its final part is completed from the germline J gene. V usage is TRBV6-2 or TRBV6-3 and J usage is TRBJ1-1; 8 nucleotides line up with TRBD1. V gave up 6 bases and J gave up 4 bases; unmatched junction bases: 7. The length of the CDR3 is 14 residues. The germline gives CDR1 MNHEY, CDR2 SVGEGT. The CDR3 spells CASRPPRGPTEAFF. CDR3 DNA (partial): TGTGCCAGCAGACCCCCCAGGGGGCCCACTGAA.

This clone was picked up many times. The sequenced fragment ends 3 residues before the CDR3 boundary, so the rest is inferred from the germline J gene. The chain combines TRBV5-8 with TRBJ2-3; 8 bases match TRBD2. The CDR3 loop spans 15 amino acids. J gave up 4 bases and V 2 bases, and 6 bases lay outside the gene matches. Germline lookup yields CDR1 SGHTS and CDR2 YDEGEE. The CDR3 DNA, read in part, is TGTGCCAGCAGCTTTTTAAGCGGGAGTGCAGATACG. Translated: CASSFLSGSADT. The entire CDR3 is CASSFLSGSADTQYF.

This clone was picked up many times. The read is 3 residues too short to cover the CDR3 end, so that end is filled in from the germline J gene. The chain links TRBV18 to TRBJ2-1; 8 bases fit TRBD2. Germline assignment: CDR1 KGHSH and CDR2 LQKENI. The CDR3 totals 16 residues. Trimming cost V 1 base and J 7 bases; bases outside gene matches: 9. The CDR3 sequence: CASSPLNSGILNEQFF. CDR3 DNA (partial): TGTGCCAGCTCACCACTCAATAGCGGGATACTAAATGAG. The full variable domain, completed using reference TRBV18 and TRBJ2-1, is NAGVMQNPRHLVRRRGQEARLRCSPMKGHSHVYWYRQLPEEGLKFMVYLQKENIIDESGMPKERFSAEFPKEGPSILRIQQVVRGDSAAYFCASSPLNSGILNEQFFGPGTRLTVL.

The sample holds many counts of this clone. The CDR3 extends 3 residues past the end of the read, so its final part is completed from the germline J gene. The rearrangement joins TRBV30 to TRBJ1-1; D gene ambiguous. V was cut by 3 bases and J by 4 bases, with 15 bases left in between. Germline CDR1 and CDR2: GTSNPN and SVGIG (reference sequence). This CDR3 comprises 14 residues. The CDR3 bases that were read are TGTGCCTGGAGCGTTAGTCTAGATGGCACTGAA. Its protein product is CAWSVSLDGTE. The entire CDR3 is CAWSVSLDGTEAFF.

In this sample, this clone turned up many times. Incomplete CDR3 DNA: TGCGCCAGCAGCTTGGTCAGTGCTAGCACAGATACG. Translated, it gives CASSLVSASTDT. The entire CDR3 protein reads CASSLVSASTDTQYF. The chain recombines TRBV5-1 with TRBJ2-3; no clear D. Read sequence stops 3 residues before the CDR3 end, and the germline J gene provides the missing end. The CDR3 runs to 15 residues. CDR1 and CDR2 (germline): SGHRS, YFSETQ. Trimming shortened V by 0 bases and J by 0 bases, and 8 bases separated the two germline ends. Combining the CDR3 with reference TRBV5-1 and TRBJ2-3 gives the whole variable domain KAGVTQTPRYLIKTRGQQVTLSCSPISGHRSVSWYQQTPGQGLQFLFEYFSETQRNKGNFPGRFSGRQFSNSRSEMNVSTLELGDSALYLCASSLVSASTDTQYFGPGTRLTVL.

This clone was observed many times. One end of the junction fails to match germline, which may point to a read error. The read falls 3 residues short of the CDR3 end, and the missing part is taken from the germline J gene. V and J are TRBV7-7 and TRBJ2-2; D may be TRBD1 (6 bases). CDR1 is SSHAT, CDR2 FNYEAQ, per germline (reference sequence). This CDR3 has 15 residues. CDR3 amino acids: CASSLSGHNTGELFF. Partial CDR3 DNA: TGTGCTAGCAGCTTATCGGGACATAACACCGGGGAG.

This clone was detected ten times or more. The CDR3 goes on 3 residues after the read ends, and that part is filled in from the germline J gene. V gene TRBV19 combines with J gene TRBJ2-7; TRBD1 aligns across 9 bases. V was clipped by 5 bases and J by 2 bases; unmatched bases: 7. There are 15 residues in the CDR3. Germline CDR1 is LNHDA and CDR2 is SQIVND (reference sequence). The CDR3 protein is CASSSGQGRAYEQYF. The CDR3 bases that were read are TGTGCCAGTAGTTCCGGACAGGGGAGGGCCTACGAG.

This clone was counted at least ten times. The sequence runs out 3 residues before the end of the CDR3; the remainder is reconstructed from the germline J gene. The V call is TRBV7-2, the J call TRBJ2-1, with TRBD2 identical over 12 bases. The CDR3 is 15 amino acids. The trim removed 5 bases at V and 7 bases at J, leaving 6 bases unmatched. The germline gives CDR1 SGHTA, CDR2 FQGNSA. The part of the CDR3 DNA that was read is TGTGCCAGCAGCCCGACTAGCGGGAGAGTAAATGAG. Protein: CASSPTSGRVNE. The complete CDR3 sequence is CASSPTSGRVNEQFF.

This clone was observed many times. Sequence at one end of the junction differs from germline and may be a read error. The read terminates 3 residues before the CDR3 end, so the remaining end is supplied by the germline J gene. This chain links TRBV7-3 with TRBJ2-5, with D unresolved. The CDR3 runs to 12 residues. Germline V CDR1 and CDR2: SGHTA, FQGTGA. Here the CDR3 reads CASSLNQGTQYF. The sequenced part of the CDR3 DNA is TGTGCCAGCAGCTTAAACCAAGGGACC.

This clone has at least ten counts. The observed sequence ends 3 residues before the CDR3 terminus, with the missing tail filled in from the germline J gene. The chain links TRBV19 to TRBJ1-3; 8 bases match TRBD1. The germline gives CDR1 LNHDA, CDR2 SQIVND (reference sequence). The length of the CDR3 is 19 residues. V dropped 5 bases and J dropped 0; count of bases not matched to a gene: 15. The CDR3 protein is CASSSDYRGYTSSGNTIYF. The part of the CDR3 DNA that was read is TGTGCCAGTAGTTCCGATTACAGGGGGTACACGAGCTCTGGAAACACC.

This clone was counted ten times or more. The CDR3 goes on 3 residues after the read ends, and that part is filled in from the germline J gene. This sequence joins TRBV7-2 and TRBJ2-5; the match to TRBD2 covers 9 bases. The CDR3 totals 15 residues. V gave up 1 base and J gave up 2 bases; unmatched junction bases: 2. In germline, CDR1 is SGHTA, CDR2 FQGNSA. Incomplete CDR3 DNA: TGTGCCAGCAGCTTAGGGGCGGGAGGGCAAGAGACC. Protein: CASSLGAGGQET. Given in full, the CDR3 is CASSLGAGGQETQYF.